Below, one TCR beta chain is given with its context. Its target is not known. These data belong to a study of molecular identifiers for immune sequencing clone quantification. Naive CD8 T cells were picked out by sorting for CD8+CD4-CCR7+CD45RA+. Trimming cost V 8 bases and J 3 bases, with 17 bases left between them. This CDR3 comprises 14 residues. The germline V gene has CDR1 LGHDT and CDR2 YNNKEL (reference sequence). Study-level results: Identical TCR molecules sharing a barcode could underestimate highly expanded clone sizes.

In TCRdb, the PCR reads were re-called with MiXCR into one record per CDR3 protein. The sample carries under 350,000 distinct CDR3 sequences, 24% recorded once. V gene TRBV3-1 combines with J gene TRBJ2-7, with D perhaps TRBD2 (6 bases). The clonotype was recovered from a human donor in good health. Some libraries in this study had Jurkat cell RNA spiked in. The specimen sequenced was naive CD8+ T cells from blood, with Jurkat cell RNA spiked in. Specified subset: FACS-sorted CD8+CD4-CCR7+CD45RA+ naive T cells. In DNA, the CDR3 is TGTGCCAGCTACTATGGACGCGGGGACTACGAGCAGTACTTC. Translating gives CASYYGRGDYEQYF.